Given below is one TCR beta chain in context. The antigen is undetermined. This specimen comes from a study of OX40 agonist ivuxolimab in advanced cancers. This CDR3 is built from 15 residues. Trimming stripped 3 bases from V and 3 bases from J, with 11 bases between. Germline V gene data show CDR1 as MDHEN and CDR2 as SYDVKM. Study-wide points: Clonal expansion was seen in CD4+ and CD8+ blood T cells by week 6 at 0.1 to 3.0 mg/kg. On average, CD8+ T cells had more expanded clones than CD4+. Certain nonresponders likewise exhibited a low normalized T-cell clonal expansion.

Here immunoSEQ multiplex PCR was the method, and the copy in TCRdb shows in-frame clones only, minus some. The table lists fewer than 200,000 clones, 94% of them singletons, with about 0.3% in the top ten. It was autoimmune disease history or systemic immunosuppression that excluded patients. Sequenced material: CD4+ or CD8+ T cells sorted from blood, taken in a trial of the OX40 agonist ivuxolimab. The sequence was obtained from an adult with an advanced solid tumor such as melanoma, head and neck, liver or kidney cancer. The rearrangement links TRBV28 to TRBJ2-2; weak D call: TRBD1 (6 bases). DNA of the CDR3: TGTGCCAGCAGTTTTGAGCCAGGGGACACCGGGGAGCTGTTTTTT. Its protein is CASSFEPGDTGELFF.